This T cell receptor (beta chain) was found in a study of T cell changes during pregnancy in multiple sclerosis. Sequencing used immunoSEQ multiplex PCR; TCRdb keeps in-frame clones, though not all of them. The sample lists 130,000 or so clones, 96% seen once, with 0.44% in the top ten. The sequences come from peripheral blood, collected after pregnancy. The origin of this receptor is a female donor with multiple sclerosis, enrolled in a pregnancy study.

Here the CDR3 DNA reads TGTGCCAGTACCCGGTCCGGGACAGACGGGGAAAAACTGTTTTTT. Translated: CASTRSGTDGEKLFF. The rearrangement joins TRBV19 to TRBJ1-4; 7 bases map to TRBD1. Germline CDR1 and CDR2: LNHDA and SQIVND (reference sequence). V gave up 7 bases and J gave up 8 bases; unmatched junction bases: 13. The CDR3 is made up of 15 amino acids. Full variable domain (missing parts from reference TRBV19 and TRBJ1-4): DGGITQSPKYLFRKEGQNVTLSCEQNLNHDAMYWYRQDPGQGLRLIYYSQIVNDFQKGDIAEGYSVSREKKESFPLTVTSAQKNPTAFYLCASTRSGTDGEKLFFGSGTQLSVL.